Reported below is one TCR beta chain. Using unique molecular identifiers, the investigators prepared the TCRbeta library. TCRdb re-derived calls from the PCR reads in MiXCR, one entry per CDR3 protein. The sample records about 600,000 distinct CDR3 sequences, about 10% being singletons. The entry originates in a study of T-cell reconstitution after alpha-beta-depleted transplantation in children. Source: PBMCs from the stem cell graft donor, taken from the stem cell graft. This sequence originates from a human donor who donated a stem cell graft to a child with acute myeloid leukemia.

CDR3 DNA: TGCAGTGCACCGGGACAGACTAATGAAAAACTGTTTTTT. This encodes CSAPGQTNEKLFF. This chain connects TRBV20-1 to TRBJ1-4; 7 bases align to TRBD1. The V gene's germline CDR1 is DFQATT and CDR2 SNEGSKA (reference sequence). V dropped 6 bases and J dropped 2; count of bases not matched to a gene: 3. This CDR3 is built from 13 residues.